The next 20 T cell receptor beta chains were all read from a single sample in a study of CXCR3-negative and CXCR3-positive naive CD8 T cells. UMI-labeled 5' RACE yielded the TRB cDNA libraries. Using the 5' RACE reads, TCRdb records one entry per CDR3 protein without DNA. The data include 75,000 to 95,000 distinct CDR3 sequences; the top ten clones carry about 1.1%. Specimen: naive CXCR3- CD8+ T cells from blood. Subset here: CD45RO-CCR7+CD27+CD95- naive CD8+ T cells lacking CXCR3 (TNR3-). The receptors here all came from a human donor in good health. Some clones in this sample may be carry-over from other donors' samples.

The chain combines TRBV29-1 with TRBJ2-3; TCRdb lists TRBD1, though no DNA is available to test this call. CDR3 length: 18 residues. CDR1 SQVTM and CDR2 ANQGSEA come from the germline V gene. The CDR3 sequence: CSVEGRVGTRTGMDTQYF.

The V gene is TRBV7-2, the J gene TRBJ2-1; TCRdb's assignment of TRBD2 cannot be checked, as there is no DNA. The CDR3 length is 16 residues. Per the germline V gene, CDR1 is SGHTA and CDR2 is FQGNSA. The CDR3: CASSTVLAGGHNEQFF.

The chain uses TRBV20-1 and TRBJ2-1; TCRdb gives TRBD1 as the D gene, but with no DNA this cannot be confirmed. Per the germline V gene, CDR1 is DFQATT and CDR2 is SNEGSKA (reference sequence). There are 13 residues in the CDR3. CDR3 in amino acids: CSASWGDYNEQFF.

The V gene is TRBV18, the J gene TRBJ2-1; TCRdb returns TRBD1, unconfirmable since there is no DNA. The CDR3 contains 15 residues. Germline V gene data show CDR1 as KGHSH and CDR2 as LQKENI. The CDR3 sequence is CASSPGGPAYNEQFF.

This rearrangement joins TRBV6-2 or TRBV6-3 to TRBJ2-6; TCRdb returns TRBD1, unconfirmable since there is no DNA. The germline gives CDR1 MNHEY, CDR2 SVGEGT. The CDR3 runs to 17 residues. CDR3 protein: CASTSSDKLSGANVLTF.

The gene calls are TRBV11-2 and TRBJ2-7; TCRdb returns TRBD1, unconfirmable since there is no DNA. Germline CDR1 SGHAT, CDR2 FQNNGV. The CDR3 sequence is 18 residues long. This CDR3 is CASSLDRSGDYFLYEQYF. Supplemented by reference TRBV11-2 and TRBJ2-7, the full variable domain reads EAGVAQSPRYKIIEKRQSVAFWCNPISGHATLYWYQQILGQGPKLLIQFQNNGVVDDSQLPKDRFSAERLKGVDSTLKIQPAKLEDSAVYLCASSLDRSGDYFLYEQYFGPGTRLTVT.

CDR3 amino acids: CASSPEGLQPQHF. The V call is TRBV27, the J call TRBJ1-5; TCRdb outputs TRBD1, but without DNA this stays unchecked. The CDR3 is 13 amino acids. Germline CDR1 is MNHEY and CDR2 is SMNVEV (reference sequence).

The J gene is TRBJ1-1, the V gene TRBV7-9; as DNA is missing, the TRBD1 call by TCRdb cannot be tested. This CDR3 is 15 amino acids long. The germline gives CDR1 SEHNR, CDR2 FQNEAQ (reference sequence). CDR3 protein: CASSLGRGRYTEAFF.

This chain uses TRBV6-1 with TRBJ2-7. This CDR3 is built from 13 residues. The germline V gene encodes CDR1 MNHNS and CDR2 SASEGT. The CDR3 is CASSEDGPYEQYF.

The V and J genes are TRBV4-2 and TRBJ2-7; TCRdb calls TRBD1, which cannot be checked without DNA. The CDR3 consists of 14 residues. Germline CDR1 LGHNA, CDR2 YNFKEQ. CDR3 sequence: CASSHRTEGYEQYF.

The V call is TRBV6-5, the J call TRBJ2-3; the TCRdb call, TRBD1, lacks DNA for checking. Germline V gene sequence: CDR1 MNHEY, CDR2 SVGAGI. The CDR3 sequence is 15 residues long. CDR3: CASSLQVDSADTQYF.

The chain uses TRBV7-9 and TRBJ1-2; TCRdb picks TRBD1, but there is no DNA to check that call. The CDR3 runs to 13 residues. Germline-derived CDR1 and CDR2 are SEHNR and FQNEAQ (reference sequence). This CDR3 is CASELRQGRGYTF.

The chain uses TRBV5-1 and TRBJ2-3; TCRdb selects TRBD1, and the lack of DNA leaves this call unchecked. The CDR3 runs to 14 residues. Germline CDR1 is SGHRS and CDR2 is YFSETQ. The CDR3 is CASSPGTGIDTQYF. The whole variable domain, remainder taken from reference TRBV5-1 and TRBJ2-3, is KAGVTQTPRYLIKTRGQQVTLSCSPISGHRSVSWYQQTPGQGLQFLFEYFSETQRNKGNFPGRFSGRQFSNSRSEMNVSTLELGDSALYLCASSPGTGIDTQYFGPGTRLTVL.

The rearrangement uses TRBV4-3 and TRBJ1-4; TCRdb calls TRBD1, which cannot be checked without DNA. Germline values: CDR1 LGHNA, CDR2 YSLEER. This CDR3 contains 15 residues. The chain's CDR3 is CASSQDRARVEKLFF.

V is TRBV20-1 and J is TRBJ1-3; TCRdb names TRBD1, which stays unverified in the absence of DNA. The CDR3 length is 15 residues. The germline V gene encodes CDR1 DFQATT and CDR2 SNEGSKA (reference sequence). The CDR3: CSARDLGASGNTIYF.

CDR3 amino acids: CSARTVGYEQYF. The rearrangement uses TRBV29-1 and TRBJ2-7; TCRdb's D call of TRBD2 is untestable without DNA. Per the germline V gene, CDR1 is SQVTM and CDR2 is ANQGSEA. The CDR3 is made up of 12 amino acids.

The chain carries TRBV23-1 and TRBJ2-3; TCRdb's D call of TRBD1 is untestable without DNA. TRBV23-1 carries the ORF label, with uncertain function. This CDR3 has 17 residues. The CDR3: CASSQPRLSGSTDTQYF.

The rearrangement uses TRBV29-1 and TRBJ2-1. Looked up from germline, CDR1 is SQVTM and CDR2 is ANQGSEA. CDR3 size: 14 residues. The CDR3 protein is CSVEDRSSYNEQFF.

This CDR3 reads CASGIQGDGTGELFF. The V call is TRBV12-5, the J call TRBJ2-2; TCRdb's D call, TRBD1, is unchecked because there is no DNA. The CDR3 loop spans 15 amino acids. CDR1 and CDR2 from the germline V gene are LGHNT and FRNRAP.

V usage is TRBV5-5 and J usage is TRBJ2-3; TCRdb indicates TRBD1, and absent DNA this call remains unverified. The V gene's germline CDR1 is SGHKS and CDR2 YYEKEE (reference sequence). The CDR3 consists of 14 residues. Here the CDR3 reads CASSDRDEEDTQYF.